These T cell receptor beta chains were read from a single sample in a study of pediatric ulcerative colitis. TCRdb's copy holds only in-frame clones and misses some; the assay was immunoSEQ multiplex PCR. Among approximately 60,000 clones listed, approximately 87% were seen once. The sequenced material came from blood. Source of these receptors: a boy aged 5-17 years with severe ulcerative colitis. The CDR3 runs from the conserved cysteine through the conserved F or W. The D gene is left open where the match is weak. Size values are once, few and many counts, or a class for expanded clones, and some rows have none.

v_gene,d_gene,j_gene,abundance,CDR3aa,CDR3nt
TRBV13,TRBD1,TRBJ2-5,NA,CASSAPDRGQETQYF,TGTGCCAGCAGCGCCCCGGACAGGGGGCAAGAGACCCAGTACTTC
TRBV6-1,TRBD2,TRBJ2-1,once,CASSELAGGSNEQFF,TGTGCCAGCAGTGAACTAGCGGGAGGATCCAATGAGCAGTTCTTC
TRBV11-3,NA,TRBJ2-1,NA,CASSLGDTTPEQFF,TGTGCCAGCAGCTTAGGAGACACTACCCCCGAGCAGTTCTTC
TRBV18,TRBD1,TRBJ1-1,NA,CASSRTGNTEAFF,TGTGCCAGCTCACGGACAGGGAACACTGAAGCTTTCTTT
TRBV4-3,TRBD1,TRBJ2-7,NA,CASSTRTGINYEQYF,TGCGCCAGCAGCACCCGGACAGGGATAAACTACGAGCAGTACTTC
TRBV7-8,NA,TRBJ1-1,NA,CASSLARGGWTEAFF,TGTGCCAGCAGCTTAGCGAGGGGGGGATGGACTGAAGCTTTCTTT
TRBV5-1,TRBD2,TRBJ2-1,NA,CASSKLAGVNEQFF,TGCGCCAGCAGCAAACTAGCGGGAGTTAATGAGCAGTTCTTC
TRBV9,TRBD2,TRBJ2-2,NA,CASSVAGAGIGTYTGELFF,TGTGCCAGCAGCGTAGCGGGAGCGGGGATAGGAACTTACACCGGGGAGCTGTTTTTT
TRBV7-2,TRBD2,TRBJ2-1,NA,CASGAGGPKDEQFF,TGTGCCAGCGGAGCGGGAGGGCCCAAGGATGAGCAGTTCTTC
TRBV7-2,NA,TRBJ2-7,NA,CASSLGKNRDYEQYF,TGTGCCAGCAGCTTGGGAAAGAACAGGGACTACGAGCAGTACTTC
TRBV29-1,NA,TRBJ2-1,NA,CSVMMEAVNEQFF,TGCAGCGTTATGATGGAGGCCGTCAATGAGCAGTTCTTC
TRBV7-2,TRBD1,TRBJ2-7,NA,CASSPYRGHLDEQYF,TGTGCCAGCAGCCCCTACAGGGGGCACCTGGACGAGCAGTACTTC
TRBV6-1,NA,TRBJ1-1,NA,CASQRMNTEAFF,TGTGCCAGCCAACGAATGAACACTGAAGCTTTCTTT
TRBV27,NA,TRBJ1-5,NA,CASSLRENQPQHF,TGTGCCAGCAGTTTGAGAGAGAATCAGCCCCAGCATTTT
TRBV6-5,NA,TRBJ1-2,NA,CASSYSGYGNYGYTF,TGTGCCAGCAGTTACTCGGGATACGGTAACTATGGCTACACCTTC
TRBV11-2,TRBD1,TRBJ2-1,once,CASSVTGTGVYEQFF,TGTGCCAGCAGCGTGACCGGGACAGGGGTCTATGAGCAGTTCTTC
TRBV5-6,TRBD1,TRBJ1-2,NA,CASSPWTGEVGSTF,TGTGCCAGCAGCCCCTGGACAGGGGAGGTTGGGTCCACCTTC
TRBV6-1,TRBD1,TRBJ2-7,few,CASSEVRGRIHLTAYEQYF,TGTGCCAGCAGTGAAGTGAGGGGGCGAATACACCTAACGGCCTACGAGCAGTACTTC
TRBV5-5,NA,TRBJ1-1,NA,CASSPGVYTEAFF,TGTGCCAGCAGCCCCGGGGTATACACTGAAGCTTTCTTT
TRBV7-9,TRBD1,TRBJ1-2,NA,CASSSGDRQSYGYTF,TGTGCCAGCAGCTCGGGGGACAGGCAAAGCTATGGCTACACCTTC
TRBV6-4,TRBD1,TRBJ2-1,NA,CASSGTGGYNEQFF,TGTGCCAGCAGTGGGACAGGGGGCTACAATGAGCAGTTCTTC
TRBV7-3,NA,TRBJ2-1,once,CASSLGVAGNEQFF,TGTGCCAGCAGCTTAGGGGTAGCCGGCAATGAGCAATTCTTC